The 30 T cell receptor beta chains below come from one sample, sequenced in a study of glioma-infiltrating T cells after dendritic cell vaccination. Documented time point: after dendritic cell vaccination, including at tumor progression/relapse. The data were produced by immunoSEQ multiplex PCR, yet TCRdb's version contains in-frame clones alone and is incomplete. The table includes 110,000 or so clones, around 90% detected once. This sample comprised blood, obtained after dendritic cell vaccination. The receptors were gathered from a human donor with glioblastoma.

The chain has TRBV19 and TRBJ1-3; 8 nucleotides line up with TRBD1. CDR1 is LNHDA and CDR2 is SQIVND in the germline V gene (reference sequence). CDR3 length: 13 amino acids. V trimming: 7 bases; J trimming: 7 bases; junction bases outside the gene matches: 6. CDR3 nucleotide sequence: TGTGCCAGTACCGCGACAGGGGACAACACCATATATTTT. Translated, it gives CASTATGDNTIYF.

The chain employs TRBV11-3 and TRBJ2-5; TRBD2 aligns across 7 bases. This CDR3 contains 14 residues. CDR1 and CDR2 (germline): SGHNT, YENEEA. V lost 8 bases, J lost 5 bases, and 11 bases stayed unmatched. CDR3 protein: CASPREGLWETQYF. In nucleotides, the CDR3 is TGTGCCAGCCCGAGGGAGGGCCTTTGGGAGACCCAGTACTTC.

This rearrangement joins TRBV9 to TRBJ2-1, with 10 bases that match TRBD2. CDR1 is SGDLS, CDR2 YYNGEE, per germline. The CDR3 sequence is 15 residues long. V was pared by 2 bases and J by 4 bases, with 3 bases of the junction left unmatched. The CDR3 loop reads CASSVLSGGYNEQFF. CDR3 bases: TGTGCCAGCAGCGTGCTTAGCGGGGGGTACAATGAGCAGTTCTTC.

The chain joins TRBV4-1 to TRBJ2-2; TRBD1 matches at 8 bases. The germline V gene encodes CDR1 MGHRA and CDR2 YSYEKL. The CDR3 spans 14 residues. The junction had 4 bases not matched to a gene; V was cut back by 0 bases and J by 10 bases. CDR3 residues: CASSQDSGGSELFF. The CDR3 DNA is TGCGCCAGCAGCCAAGATTCAGGGGGCTCGGAGCTGTTTTTT.

This rearrangement joins TRBV11-2 to TRBJ2-7, with 8 bases aligning to TRBD1. The CDR3 has 14 residues. The germline CDR1 and CDR2 sequences are SGHAT and FQNNGV. Germline trimming cut 2 bases from V and 3 bases from J; bases unmatched to any gene: 3. Here the CDR3 reads CASSLTGGNYEQYF. CDR3 DNA: TGTGCCAGCAGCTTAACAGGGGGGAACTACGAGCAGTACTTC. Together with reference TRBV11-2 and TRBJ2-7, the CDR3 gives the full variable domain: EAGVAQSPRYKIIEKRQSVAFWCNPISGHATLYWYQQILGQGPKLLIQFQNNGVVDDSQLPKDRFSAERLKGVDSTLKIQPAKLEDSAVYLCASSLTGGNYEQYFGPGTRLTVT.

V is TRBV6-5 and J is TRBJ2-5, with 15 bases fitting TRBD2. Germline CDR1 and CDR2: MNHEY and SVGAGI. Unmatched junction bases numbered 4, after V lost 4 bases and J lost 4 bases. This CDR3 has 16 amino acids. CDR3 sequence (DNA): TGTGCCAGCAGTTCCCCGGGACTAGCGGGGGGAGAGACCCAGTACTTC. It specifies CASSSPGLAGGETQYF.

The chain carries TRBV27 and TRBJ1-2, with TRBD1 matching 9 bases. Germline trimming cut 2 bases from V and 5 bases from J; bases unmatched to any gene: 6. Germline V gene sequence: CDR1 MNHEY, CDR2 SMNVEV (reference sequence). This CDR3 spans 15 amino acids. This CDR3 reads CASSLNDRGGYGYTF. CDR3 coding DNA: TGTGCCAGCAGTTTAAATGACAGGGGGGGGTATGGCTACACCTTC.

The V gene is TRBV9, the J gene TRBJ2-3; D is perhaps TRBD2 (6 bases). CDR1 and CDR2 (germline): SGDLS, YYNGEE. Between the trimmed V and J ends, which lost 2 bases and 5 bases, there was a span of 12 bases. This CDR3 spans 14 amino acids. CDR3 amino acids: CASSVASSVDTQYF. CDR3 bases: TGTGCCAGCAGCGTCGCGTCTAGCGTAGATACGCAGTATTTT. Full variable domain (outside the CDR3, taken from reference TRBV9 and TRBJ2-3): DSGVTQTPKHLITATGQRVTLRCSPRSGDLSVYWYQQSLDQGLQFLIQYYNGEERAKGNILERFSAQQFPDLHSELNLSSLELGDSALYFCASSVASSVDTQYFGPGTRLTVL.

The CDR3 spells CASSYGTFGQEQYF. The CDR3 bases are TGTGCCAGCAGCTACGGGACTTTCGGGCAAGAGCAGTACTTC. V gene TRBV7-2 combines with J gene TRBJ2-7, with D tentatively TRBD2 (6 bases). V lost 4 bases and J 7 bases, leaving 17 bases between the germline ends. This CDR3 region has 14 residues. Germline CDR1 reads SGHTA; CDR2 reads FQGNSA.

The chain has TRBV6-5 and TRBJ1-3, with a tentative D call TRBD1 (5 bases). The V end lost 7 bases, the J end lost 0 bases, and 10 bases lay between the germline ends. The germline V gene has CDR1 MNHEY and CDR2 SVGAGI. There are 14 residues in the CDR3. The CDR3 sequence: CASKRTTSGNTIYF. CDR3 bases: TGTGCCAGCAAAAGGACAACCTCTGGAAACACCATATATTTT.

The J gene is TRBJ2-7, the V gene TRBV9, with D possibly being TRBD1 (5 bases). The V gene's germline CDR1 is SGDLS and CDR2 YYNGEE. The V end lost 0 bases, the J end lost 1 base, and 11 bases lay between the germline ends. This CDR3 region has 15 residues. The CDR3 region has the DNA TGTGCCAGCAGCGTAGGCGCGGACAAGTCCTACGAGCAGTACTTC. This codes for CASSVGADKSYEQYF.

CDR3 in DNA: TGTGCCAGTAGTTCGAGGGATTATGGCTACACCTTC. Protein sequence: CASSSRDYGYTF. The rearrangement uses TRBV19 and TRBJ1-2; D is unclear. Germline values: CDR1 LNHDA, CDR2 SQIVND (reference sequence). The CDR3 is 12 amino acids. V gave up 5 bases and J gave up 5 bases, with 9 bases separating them.

This chain links TRBV7-9 with TRBJ1-2, with TRBD1 matching over 10 bases. The junction had 5 bases not matched to a gene; V was cut back by 1 base and J by 6 bases. The CDR3 has 15 amino acids. Germline V lookup: CDR1 SEHNR, CDR2 FQNEAQ (reference sequence). The CDR3 sequence is CASSLGTGGFHGYTF. The DNA for the CDR3 is TGTGCCAGCAGCTTAGGGACAGGGGGATTTCATGGCTACACCTTC.

The chain joins TRBV9 to TRBJ2-2; D remains ambiguous. Trimming took off 2 bases at V and 4 bases at J, with 9 bases between the two ends. Per germline, CDR1 SGDLS and CDR2 YYNGEE. The CDR3 contains 14 residues. For the CDR3, the DNA is TGTGCCAGCAGCGTCGGTGGTGGCACCGGGGAGCTGTTTTTT. This gives the protein CASSVGGGTGELFF. Based on the CDR3 plus reference TRBV9 and TRBJ2-2, the full variable domain is DSGVTQTPKHLITATGQRVTLRCSPRSGDLSVYWYQQSLDQGLQFLIQYYNGEERAKGNILERFSAQQFPDLHSELNLSSLELGDSALYFCASSVGGGTGELFFGEGSRLTVL.

CDR3 region: CASSLGRDSYNSPLHF. The CDR3 DNA follows: TGTGCCAGCAGTTTAGGTCGCGACTCCTATAATTCACCCCTCCACTTT. The chain employs TRBV27 and TRBJ1-6; D is unresolved. CDR1 and CDR2 (germline): MNHEY, SMNVEV (reference sequence). The V end lost 2 bases, the J end lost 0 bases, and 8 bases lay between the germline ends. The CDR3 contains 16 residues.

The rearrangement uses TRBV7-8 and TRBJ1-2, with TRBD1 matching 9 bases. This CDR3 comprises 16 residues. Germline values: CDR1 SGHVS, CDR2 FQNEAQ. The V gene end was trimmed by 0 bases and the J gene end by 6 bases; junction bases not matched to a gene: 8. CDR3 amino acids: CASSLARDRERDGYTF. In DNA form, the CDR3 reads TGTGCCAGCAGCTTAGCACGGGACAGGGAGAGGGATGGCTACACCTTC.

V usage is TRBV10-2 and J usage is TRBJ1-3; D gene unclear. Germline loops: CDR1 WSHSY, CDR2 SAAADI. This CDR3 has 15 amino acids. V shed 2 bases and J shed 0 bases, with 8 bases lying between them. The CDR3 loop reads CASSEEIGSGNTIYF. CDR3 DNA: TGCGCCAGCAGTGAGGAAATCGGCTCTGGAAACACCATATATTTT.

The chain employs TRBV7-8 and TRBJ1-5, with 10 nucleotides matching TRBD1. From germline, CDR1 is SGHVS and CDR2 FQNEAQ. The CDR3 extends over 17 amino acids. Trimming took 4 bases from V and 6 from J; bases not matched to a gene: 12. The CDR3 region has the DNA TGTGCCAGCAGCTCCCTATACTCCGGGACAGGGGTTCAGCCCCAGCATTTT. This encodes CASSSLYSGTGVQPQHF.

The chain is built from TRBV2 and TRBJ2-1; weak D call: TRBD1 (6 bases). The CDR3 is made up of 17 amino acids. Deletions cut 8 bases from V and 0 bases from J, with 20 bases between. The V gene's germline CDR1 is SNHLY and CDR2 FYNNEI. The CDR3 region has the DNA TGTGCCAGCGGGGGCAAGGGGTTGGAGAGCTCCTACAATGAGCAGTTCTTC. Translation: CASGGKGLESSYNEQFF.

The chain employs TRBV30 and TRBJ1-2, with TRBD1 as a possible D gene (6 bases). Trimming took off 3 bases at V and 2 bases at J, with 10 bases between the two ends. Germline V gene sequence: CDR1 GTSNPN, CDR2 SVGIG (reference sequence). The CDR3 runs to 13 residues. The CDR3 protein is CAWRVGQNYGYTF. For the CDR3, the DNA is TGTGCCTGGAGGGTAGGACAGAACTATGGCTACACCTTC.

On this clone itself: The identical CDR3 is also encoded by other nucleotide sequences in the sample. The V call is TRBV5-1, the J call TRBJ1-1; D remains ambiguous. V was clipped by 0 bases and J by 3 bases, with 9 bases between them. This CDR3 is 14 amino acids long. Germline CDR1 is SGHRS and CDR2 is YFSETQ. CDR3 bases: TGCGCCAGCAGCTTGGGGACTGGGGACACTGAAGCTTTCTTT. The encoded protein is CASSLGTGDTEAFF.

The genes are TRBV19 and TRBJ1-3; 7 nucleotides align to TRBD1. Per germline, CDR1 LNHDA and CDR2 SQIVND (reference sequence). The CDR3 has 17 residues. V lost 4 bases, J lost 0 bases, and 9 bases stayed unmatched. The CDR3 region has the DNA TGTGCCAGTAGTACCCACCAACAGGGGCACTCTGGAAACACCATATATTTT. Protein: CASSTHQQGHSGNTIYF.

The gene calls are TRBV27 and TRBJ2-6; D perhaps matches TRBD1 (5 bases). The germline CDR1 and CDR2 sequences are MNHEY and SMNVEV (reference sequence). Trimming pared 1 base from V and 0 bases from J, leaving 7 bases between. CDR3 length: 16 residues. CDR3: CASSLWGNSGANVLTF. In DNA form, the CDR3 reads TGTGCCAGCAGTTTATGGGGCAACTCTGGGGCCAACGTCCTGACTTTC.

The genes are TRBV11-1 and TRBJ2-3; 7 bases fit TRBD2. Trimming took 5 bases from V and 0 from J; bases not matched to a gene: 8. CDR1 and CDR2 from the germline V gene are SGHAT and FQDESV (reference sequence). CDR3 length: 16 residues. Written as DNA, the CDR3 is TGTGCCAGCAGCCCCTTTGCGGGAGCTAGCACAGATACGCAGTATTTT. Encoded protein: CASSPFAGASTDTQYF.

The J gene is TRBJ2-7, the V gene TRBV2, with 7 bases identical to TRBD2. Germline-derived CDR1 and CDR2 are SNHLY and FYNNEI. The CDR3 sequence is 13 residues long. Unmatched junction bases numbered 1, after V lost 3 bases and J lost 2 bases. Written as DNA, the CDR3 is TGTGCCAGCAGTGAGGGACTACCCTACGAGCAGTACTTC. This sequence encodes CASSEGLPYEQYF.

V is TRBV28 and J is TRBJ2-1, with D possibly TRBD2 on 5 matching bases. The V end was cut by 8 bases, the J end by 0 bases, with 5 bases between. Germline CDR1 is MDHEN and CDR2 is SYDVKM. This CDR3 is 12 amino acids long. The CDR3 loop is CASGSSYNEQFF. The CDR3 DNA reads as TGTGCCAGCGGGAGCTCCTACAATGAGCAGTTCTTC. Supplemented by reference TRBV28 and TRBJ2-1, the full variable domain reads DVKVTQSSRYLVKRTGEKVFLECVQDMDHENMFWYRQDPGLGLRLIYFSYDVKMKEKGDIPEGYSVSREKKERFSLILESASTNQTSMYLCASGSSYNEQFFGPGTRLTVL.

This chain links TRBV6-4 with TRBJ2-1; a weak D match, TRBD2 (7 bases). The germline V gene encodes CDR1 MRHNA and CDR2 SNTAGT. This CDR3 has 12 residues. V dropped 5 bases and J dropped 13 bases, with 15 bases sitting between them. The CDR3 DNA follows: TGTGCCAGCAGTCTCGATGGGGGGGCTCAGTTCTTC. As protein: CASSLDGGAQFF.

The V call is TRBV7-8, the J call TRBJ2-2; a possible D gene is TRBD2 (6 bases). Trimming shortened V by 4 bases and J by 5 bases, and 20 bases separated the two germline ends. CDR1 and CDR2 (germline): SGHVS, FQNEAQ. The CDR3 length is 17 residues. In DNA, the CDR3 is TGTGCCAGCAGCTCCCTCGAGGGTCAGGGAGGAACCGGGGAGCTGTTTTTT. Amino acids: CASSSLEGQGGTGELFF.

The V call is TRBV7-6, the J call TRBJ2-3; the D gene is possibly TRBD1 (6 bases). V was trimmed by 1 base and J by 3 bases, leaving 8 bases between them. Germline V gives CDR1 SGHVS, CDR2 FNYEAQ. This CDR3 has 14 amino acids. As DNA, the CDR3 is TGTGCCAGCAGCTTAGGGGGGCTGACAGATACGCAGTATTTT. Translated: CASSLGGLTDTQYF.

The chain couples TRBV5-1 to TRBJ2-5; 9 nucleotides align to TRBD1. Matching the DNA end better, TRBJ2-7 makes the J call doubtful. Germline V gene lookup returns CDR1 SGHRS and CDR2 YFSETQ. The CDR3 has 14 residues. CDR3 in amino acids: CASATGTGNYEQYF. In DNA form, the CDR3 reads TGCGCCAGCGCAACAGGGACAGGGAACTACGAGCAGTACTTC.